This passage covers 14 T cell receptor beta chains from one sample sequenced in a study of shared clonotypes between healthy human individuals. Naive CD8 isolation took CD45RO-negative cells positively selected for CCR7 and excluded terminally differentiated effector memory CD45RA+ cells. Produced via immunoSEQ multiplex PCR; TCRdb's table is partial and in-frame only. This table holds about 610,000 clones, about 95% found once. The sequenced material came from naive CD8+ T cells sorted from blood. Receptors originate from a woman aged 25 to 39 in good health.

V gene TRBV6-5 combines with J gene TRBJ2-3; the D is unclear. V was cut by 6 bases and J by 6 bases, with 16 bases left in between. The CDR3 loop spans 14 amino acids. Germline CDR1 and CDR2: MNHEY and SVGAGI. This chain's CDR3 is CASSPAPYVDTQYF. The CDR3 DNA reads TGTGCCAGCAGCCCTGCCCCTTACGTGGATACGCAGTATTTT.

This clone has only one observation. The genes are TRBV9 and TRBJ2-3; 8 nucleotides align to TRBD2. This CDR3 is built from 21 residues. V lost 0 bases to trimming and J lost 10 bases; unmatched junction nucleotides: 28. Per germline, CDR1 SGDLS and CDR2 YYNGEE. CDR3 in DNA: TGTGCCAGCAGCGTAGGTCGTCGACTAGCAGATCCGCGGGAGGAAAGTGGGGCGCAGTATTTT. Amino acid sequence: CASSVGRRLADPREESGAQYF. Based on the CDR3 plus reference TRBV9 and TRBJ2-3, the full variable domain is DSGVTQTPKHLITATGQRVTLRCSPRSGDLSVYWYQQSLDQGLQFLIQYYNGEERAKGNILERFSAQQFPDLHSELNLSSLELGDSALYFCASSVGRRLADPREESGAQYFGPGTRLTVL.

As regards this clone: This CDR3 is also generated by other DNA sequences in the sample. The chain recombines TRBV9 with TRBJ2-7; 7 nucleotides align to TRBD1. Germline loops: CDR1 SGDLS, CDR2 YYNGEE. V lost 3 bases to trimming and J lost 2 bases; unmatched junction nucleotides: 2. The CDR3 spans 13 residues. CDR3 region: CASSAGTAYEQYF. In DNA, the CDR3 is TGTGCCAGCAGCGCAGGGACAGCCTACGAGCAGTACTTC.

Comment on this clone: Other DNA sequences in the sample encode the same CDR3. This rearrangement joins TRBV29-1 to TRBJ1-1, with unresolved D. CDR3 size: 13 residues. CDR1 and CDR2 from the germline V gene are SQVTM and ANQGSEA. V shed 4 bases and J shed 4 bases, with 13 bases lying between them. The chain's CDR3 is CSVGEGVSTEAFF. CDR3 DNA sequence: TGCAGCGTTGGTGAAGGCGTTAGCACTGAAGCTTTCTTT. Variable domain in full (rest from reference TRBV29-1 and TRBJ1-1): SAVISQKPSRDICQRGTSLTIQCQVDSQVTMMFWYRQQPGQSLTLIATANQGSEATYESGFVIDKFPISRPNLTFSTLTVSNMSPEDSSIYLCSVGEGVSTEAFFGQGTRLTVV.

The J gene is TRBJ1-2, the V gene TRBV7-9; weak D call: TRBD1 (6 bases). V lost 4 bases, J lost 0 bases, and 15 bases lay in between. The CDR3 covers 16 residues. CDR1 is SEHNR, CDR2 FQNEAQ, per germline (reference sequence). Written as DNA, the CDR3 is TGTGCCAGCAGCTCACAGGGAGAAGGGGCTAACTATGGCTACACCTTC. As protein: CASSSQGEGANYGYTF.

This chain uses TRBV9 with TRBJ2-1; D may be TRBD2 (5 bases). V was pared by 3 bases and J by 0 bases, with 10 bases between. The CDR3 has 15 residues. Germline V gives CDR1 SGDLS, CDR2 YYNGEE. The CDR3 DNA is TGTGCCAGCAGCGCAAGCGGCAACTCCTACAATGAGCAGTTCTTC. Amino acids: CASSASGNSYNEQFF.

V usage is TRBV27 and J usage is TRBJ1-4; 8 bases map to TRBD1. V lost 0 bases and J lost 8; bases outside the gene matches: 5. The germline gives CDR1 MNHEY, CDR2 SMNVEV (reference sequence). This CDR3 region has 15 residues. The CDR3 loop reads CASSLSGTGGEKLFF. The CDR3 DNA reads as TGTGCCAGCAGTTTATCGGGGACAGGAGGGGAAAAACTGTTTTTT. Together with reference TRBV27 and TRBJ1-4, the CDR3 gives the full variable domain: EAQVTQNPRYLITVTGKKLTVTCSQNMNHEYMSWYRQDPGLGLRQIYYSMNVEVTDKGDVPEGYKVSRKEKRNFPLILESPSPNQTSLYFCASSLSGTGGEKLFFGSGTQLSVL.

The chain links TRBV7-9 to TRBJ2-1; D is uncertain. The ends were cut back, 6 bases at V and 8 bases at J, with 11 bases in the middle. Germline loops: CDR1 SEHNR, CDR2 FQNEAQ (reference sequence). The CDR3 has 12 residues. The CDR3, as DNA: TGTGCCAGCAGTAAAAGTATCCATGAGCAGTTCTTC. This translates into CASSKSIHEQFF.

The gene calls are TRBV10-3 and TRBJ1-1; tentative D call: TRBD1 (5 bases). Looked up from germline, CDR1 is ENHRY and CDR2 is SYGVKD. CDR3 length: 17 amino acids. V lost 6 bases and J 3 bases, leaving 23 bases between the germline ends. Here the CDR3 DNA reads TGTGCCATCAGGAGTCCGTACCCGGGGCCTCGAGACACTGAAGCTTTCTTT. Translated, it gives CAIRSPYPGPRDTEAFF.

This chain joins TRBV7-8 and TRBJ2-7, with D possibly matching TRBD2 (5 bases). Germline values: CDR1 SGHVS, CDR2 FQNEAQ. CDR3 length: 16 residues. Deletions cut 1 base from V and 0 bases from J, with 13 bases between. The CDR3 DNA is TGTGCCAGCAGCTTAGGTCCGGGGTCTCCCTCCTACGAGCAGTACTTC. It translates to CASSLGPGSPSYEQYF.

This chain links TRBV9 with TRBJ2-1, with D possibly being TRBD1 (6 bases). V dropped 4 bases and J dropped 0 bases, with 17 bases sitting between them. Germline lookup yields CDR1 SGDLS and CDR2 YYNGEE. This CDR3 comprises 17 residues. The CDR3 here is CASSPSTGLSSYNEQFF. CDR3 in DNA: TGTGCCAGCAGCCCCTCGACAGGATTAAGCTCCTACAATGAGCAGTTCTTC.

CDR3 loop: CATGTGEKDTQYF. The CDR3 coding sequence is TGCGCCACCGGGACAGGGGAAAAAGATACGCAGTATTTT. The chain joins TRBV5-1 to TRBJ2-3; 10 bases map to TRBD1. Per germline, CDR1 SGHRS and CDR2 YFSETQ. CDR3 size: 13 residues. After removal of 9 bases from V and 5 bases from J, the junction contained 6 bases not matched to a gene. The entire variable domain, with the rest obtained from reference TRBV5-1 and TRBJ2-3, is as follows: KAGVTQTPRYLIKTRGQQVTLSCSPISGHRSVSWYQQTPGQGLQFLFEYFSETQRNKGNFPGRFSGRQFSNSRSEMNVSTLELGDSALYLCATGTGEKDTQYFGPGTRLTVL.

This chain joins TRBV19 and TRBJ2-6; D is undetermined. Germline V gene sequence: CDR1 LNHDA, CDR2 SQIVND (reference sequence). V dropped 3 bases and J dropped 0 bases, with 12 bases sitting between them. CDR3 length: 17 residues. The CDR3 coding sequence is TGTGCCAGTAGTATTCAGTATATTTCCTCTGGGGCCAACGTCCTGACTTTC. This encodes CASSIQYISSGANVLTF.

The chain recombines TRBV27 with TRBJ2-7; 8 nucleotides line up with TRBD1. Germline loops: CDR1 MNHEY, CDR2 SMNVEV (reference sequence). This CDR3 is built from 12 residues. Losses at the gene ends were 8 bases for V and 3 bases for J; bases not matched to a gene: 3. The CDR3 is CASGQGLYEQYF. Written as DNA, the CDR3 is TGTGCCAGCGGACAGGGACTCTACGAGCAGTACTTC.